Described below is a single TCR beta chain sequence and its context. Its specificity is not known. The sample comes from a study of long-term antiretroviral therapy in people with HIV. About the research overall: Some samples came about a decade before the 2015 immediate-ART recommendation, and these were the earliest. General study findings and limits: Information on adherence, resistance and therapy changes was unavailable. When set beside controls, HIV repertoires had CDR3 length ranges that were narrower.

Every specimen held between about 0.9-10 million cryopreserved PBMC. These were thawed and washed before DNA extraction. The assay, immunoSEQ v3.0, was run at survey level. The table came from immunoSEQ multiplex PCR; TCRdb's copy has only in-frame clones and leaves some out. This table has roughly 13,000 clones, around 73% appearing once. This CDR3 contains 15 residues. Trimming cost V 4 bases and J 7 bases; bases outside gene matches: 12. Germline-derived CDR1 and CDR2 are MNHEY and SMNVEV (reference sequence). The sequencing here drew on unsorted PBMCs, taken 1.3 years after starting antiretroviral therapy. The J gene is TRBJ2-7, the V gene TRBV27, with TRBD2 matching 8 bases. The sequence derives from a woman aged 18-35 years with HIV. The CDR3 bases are TGTGCCAGCAGTTGGGATAGCGGGACCTTCCGTGAGCAGTACTTC. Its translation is CASSWDSGTFREQYF.